A single sample is the source of the 30 T cell receptor beta chains below, sequenced in a study of early T cells in non-severe SARS-CoV-2 infection. TCRdb re-derived calls from the 5' RACE reads in MiXCR, one entry per CDR3 protein. The sample includes over 70,000 distinct CDR3 sequences, 13% to 15% of them seen just once. The source material was whole blood, sampled at baseline. These TCRs come from an adult who was a healthcare worker with PCR-confirmed SARS-CoV-2 infection or an uninfected control (not recorded which).

This clonotype was seen repeatedly, ten times or more. The V and J genes are TRBV3-1 and TRBJ1-1, with D possibly being TRBD1 (6 bases). The CDR3 length is 14 residues. V lost 3 bases, J lost 1 base, and 9 bases lay in between. Per the germline V gene, CDR1 is LGHDT and CDR2 is YNNKEL (reference sequence). The CDR3 here is CASSQTDRNTEAFF. The CDR3 nucleotides read TGTGCCAGCAGCCAGACGGACAGGAACACTGAAGCTTTCTTT.

The J gene is TRBJ2-3, the V gene TRBV20-1; D possibly corresponds to TRBD2 (6 bases). This CDR3 comprises 12 residues. CDR1 and CDR2 (germline): DFQATT, SNEGSKA (reference sequence). V dropped 5 bases and J dropped 6 bases, with 12 bases sitting between them. CDR3 nucleotide sequence: TGCAGTGCTCCCAGGCGGGGCGATACGCAGTATTTT. Its translation: CSAPRRGDTQYF.

The V call is TRBV28, the J call TRBJ2-5; no clear D gene. V lost 2 bases, J lost 5 bases, and 9 bases lay in between. CDR3 size: 13 residues. CDR1 and CDR2 (germline): MDHEN, SYDVKM. DNA for the CDR3: TGTGCCAGCAGTTTAGAAATTCGGGAGACCCAGTACTTC. It encodes CASSLEIRETQYF.

This clonotype was counted a few times. The rearrangement joins TRBV27 to TRBJ1-1; possibly TRBD1 for D (5 bases). Germline CDR1 reads MNHEY; CDR2 reads SMNVEV (reference sequence). The CDR3 consists of 12 residues. Trimming shortened V by 3 bases and J by 8 bases, and 10 bases separated the two germline ends. The CDR3 sequence is CASSFGTGEAFF. CDR3 coding DNA: TGTGCCAGCAGTTTCGGGACGGGCGAAGCTTTCTTT.

The chain employs TRBV5-1 and TRBJ2-2, with a tentative D call TRBD1 (5 bases). Trimming cost V 1 base and J 7 bases, with 17 bases left between them. CDR1 SGHRS and CDR2 YFSETQ come from the germline V gene. The CDR3 runs 16 residues. CDR3 sequence reads: CASSLPPTVPGGELFF. CDR3 DNA: TGCGCCAGCAGCTTGCCCCCGACAGTGCCAGGCGGGGAGCTGTTTTTT. The full variable domain, rest sourced from reference TRBV5-1 and TRBJ2-2, is KAGVTQTPRYLIKTRGQQVTLSCSPISGHRSVSWYQQTPGQGLQFLFEYFSETQRNKGNFPGRFSGRQFSNSRSEMNVSTLELGDSALYLCASSLPPTVPGGELFFGEGSRLTVL.

The chain uses TRBV27 and TRBJ2-7; 7 nucleotides align to TRBD2. The germline V gene has CDR1 MNHEY and CDR2 SMNVEV (reference sequence). The CDR3 loop spans 15 amino acids. The V gene end was trimmed by 5 bases and the J gene end by 1 base; junction bases not matched to a gene: 8. The CDR3 protein is CASSRVGSGSYEQYF. CDR3 in DNA: TGTGCCAGCAGTCGCGTAGGTAGCGGGTCCTACGAGCAGTACTTC.

This clonotype was seen more than once but under ten times. The chain uses TRBV5-6 and TRBJ2-5; no clear D. The germline gives CDR1 SGHDT, CDR2 YYEEEE. The CDR3 has 15 amino acids. The germline V and J ends were trimmed by 2 bases and 5 bases, with 16 bases remaining between them. The CDR3 DNA sequence: TGTGCCAGCAGCTTCTTGGATGGGCCGAGGGAGACCCAGTACTTC. This encodes CASSFLDGPRETQYF.

This clonotype appeared many times. The chain recombines TRBV3-1 with TRBJ2-7; D not resolved. There are 12 residues in the CDR3. Per germline, CDR1 LGHDT and CDR2 YNNKEL (reference sequence). Trimming pared 0 bases from V and 6 bases from J, leaving 6 bases between. The CDR3 coding sequence is TGTGCCAGCAGCCAAGATAAGCGCGAGCAGTACTTC. It translates to CASSQDKREQYF.

CDR3 nucleotide sequence: TGTGCCAGCATTTCCCCCGCCGGGACTAGCGAGTACAATGAGCAGTTCTTC. It encodes CASISPAGTSEYNEQFF. The chain has TRBV2 and TRBJ2-1; 10 nucleotides agree with TRBD2. Germline CDR1 reads SNHLY; CDR2 reads FYNNEI. Trimming took 7 bases from V and 4 from J; bases not matched to a gene: 13. This CDR3 is built from 17 residues.

This clonotype was seen more than once but under ten times. A read error may produce the germline difference seen at one junction end. This chain links TRBV7-2 with TRBJ2-2; 11 bases match TRBD2. There are 16 residues in the CDR3. Germline V lookup: CDR1 SGHTA, CDR2 FQGNSA. CDR3 DNA: TGTGCCAGCAGCACCGGGACTAGCGGCAGAAACCGGGAGCTTTTTTTT. This encodes CASSTGTSGRNRELFF. Drawing the rest from reference TRBV7-2 and TRBJ2-2, the complete variable domain is GAGVSQSPSNKVTEKGKDVELRCDPISGHTALYWYRQSLGQGLEFLIYFQGNSAPDKSGLPSDRFSAERTGGSVSTLTIQRTQQEDSAVYLCASSTGTSGRNRELFFGEGSRLTVL.

This clonotype was seen a handful of times. The chain uses TRBV6-5 and TRBJ2-2; possibly TRBD1 for D (6 bases). Per the germline V gene, CDR1 is MNHEY and CDR2 is SVGAGI. The V end was cut by 6 bases, the J end by 0 bases, with 11 bases between. The CDR3 runs 15 residues. CDR3 loop: CASRTGTPNTGELFF. CDR3 coding DNA: TGTGCCAGCAGGACCGGGACACCGAACACCGGGGAGCTGTTTTTT.

The J gene is TRBJ2-7, the V gene TRBV27; perhaps TRBD2 as D (5 bases). This CDR3 is built from 16 residues. Trimming removed 5 bases at V and 7 bases at J, with 24 bases between. Per the germline V gene, CDR1 is MNHEY and CDR2 is SMNVEV (reference sequence). CDR3: CASSPGLLRTLSEQYF. The CDR3 region has the DNA TGTGCCAGCAGTCCAGGACTGTTGCGGACGTTGTCGGAGCAGTACTTC.

In its sample, this clonotype was seen a few times. The CDR3 is CASSPRGGGYEQYF. The CDR3 DNA reads TGTGCCAGCAGCCCGCGCGGAGGAGGCTACGAGCAGTACTTC. The chain carries TRBV7-9 and TRBJ2-7; tentatively, D is TRBD2 (5 bases). From germline, CDR1 is SEHNR and CDR2 FQNEAQ (reference sequence). The CDR3 length is 14 residues. V gave up 5 bases and J gave up 3 bases, with 14 bases separating them.

The V call is TRBV18, the J call TRBJ1-5; unclear D gene. The V and J ends lost 2 bases and 6 bases respectively, with 17 bases between them. The CDR3 length is 16 residues. CDR1 and CDR2 from the germline V gene are KGHSH and LQKENI. For the CDR3, the DNA is TGTGCCAGCTCACCAAGCGGGAATGGAATAGGTCAGCCCCAGCATTTT. It translates to CASSPSGNGIGQPQHF.

This clonotype was detected ten times or more. The chain links TRBV27 to TRBJ2-2; either TRBD1 or TRBD2 may fit D (6 bases each). Trimming pared 7 bases from V and 4 bases from J, leaving 10 bases between. The CDR3 extends over 13 amino acids. CDR1 is MNHEY, CDR2 SMNVEV, per germline (reference sequence). CDR3 amino acids: CASIGGGTGELFF. The CDR3 bases are TGTGCCAGCATCGGAGGGGGCACCGGGGAGCTGTTTTTT.

This chain joins TRBV18 and TRBJ2-1; the match to TRBD1 covers 7 bases. CDR1 and CDR2 (germline): KGHSH, LQKENI. The CDR3 loop spans 15 amino acids. V gave up 3 bases and J gave up 4 bases; unmatched junction bases: 6. DNA for the CDR3: TGTGCCAGCTCACCCGGGACAGCTAAGTACAATGAGCAGTTCTTC. Translating it yields CASSPGTAKYNEQFF.

This sequence joins TRBV7-3 and TRBJ1-4; D remains unclear. Trimming removed 2 bases from V and 12 bases from J, with 13 bases in between. In germline, CDR1 is SGHTA, CDR2 FQGTGA. The CDR3 is 13 amino acids. As DNA, the CDR3 is TGTGCCAGCAGCTTATCACCGGGTACCGAACTGTTTTTT. Its translation: CASSLSPGTELFF. The full variable domain, its missing parts supplied by reference TRBV7-3 and TRBJ1-4, is GAGVSQTPSNKVTEKGKYVELRCDPISGHTALYWYRQSLGQGPEFLIYFQGTGAADDSGLPNDRFFAVRPEGSVSTLKIQRTERGDSAVYLCASSLSPGTELFFGSGTQLSVL.

The table lists this clonotype with many counts. In DNA, the CDR3 is TGCGCCAGCAGTCCCCGGACAGGGAGCTCCTACAATGAGCAGTTCTTC. This sequence encodes CASSPRTGSSYNEQFF. The chain is built from TRBV5-1 and TRBJ2-1, with 8 positions matching TRBD1. The germline gives CDR1 SGHRS, CDR2 YFSETQ. J lost 0 bases, V lost 5 bases, and 7 bases had no gene match. The CDR3 runs to 16 residues.

This clonotype was detected a few times. The chain links TRBV12-3 or TRBV12-4 to TRBJ1-1, with unresolved D. CDR3 length: 11 amino acids. The V end was cut by 7 bases, the J end by 5 bases, with 8 bases between. Here the CDR3 DNA reads TGTGCCAGCACCGTTAGGACTGAAGCTTTCTTT. Amino acid sequence: CASTVRTEAFF.

This clonotype turned up a few times. The chain links TRBV12-3 or TRBV12-4 to TRBJ2-1; unclear D gene. This CDR3 is 10 amino acids long. Trimming shortened V by 5 bases and J by 5 bases, and 1 base separated the two germline ends. The CDR3 DNA reads as TGTGCCAGCAGTAACAATGAGCAGTTCTTC. It is translated as CASSNNEQFF.

This clonotype was observed at least ten times. The chain is built from TRBV7-9 and TRBJ2-1; 13 bases align to TRBD2. The V segment lost 5 bases and the J segment 5 bases; nucleotides outside the gene matches: 3. CDR3 length: 15 amino acids. Germline loops: CDR1 SEHNR, CDR2 FQNEAQ (reference sequence). The CDR3 DNA reads as TGTGCCAGCAGCCCTGGACTAGCGGGAGACAATGAGCAGTTCTTC. Translation: CASSPGLAGDNEQFF.

This chain connects TRBV20-1 to TRBJ2-3; possibly TRBD1 for D (7 bases). V lost 5 bases and J 5 bases, leaving 11 bases between the germline ends. Germline CDR1 DFQATT, CDR2 SNEGSKA (reference sequence). This CDR3 spans 12 amino acids. The CDR3 DNA reads as TGCAGTGCTGCGGGACAGATAGATACGCAGTATTTT. This codes for CSAAGQIDTQYF.

This clonotype has just a few counts. CDR3 DNA: TGCAGTGCTAGCAAAACGCAGGGGACTGAAGCTTTCTTT. Its translation: CSASKTQGTEAFF. V is TRBV20-1 and J is TRBJ1-1, with D possibly being TRBD1 (6 bases). Looked up from germline, CDR1 is DFQATT and CDR2 is SNEGSKA (reference sequence). Trimming cost V 3 bases and J 5 bases, with 13 bases left between them. CDR3 length: 13 residues.

J is TRBJ1-6 and V is TRBV18; perhaps TRBD1 as D (6 bases). V lost 6 bases, J lost 10 bases, and 16 bases lay in between. This CDR3 region has 14 residues. Germline CDR1 KGHSH, CDR2 LQKENI. The CDR3 loop is CASSHTGWDSPLHF. CDR3 DNA: TGTGCCAGCTCGCACACAGGGTGGGACTCACCCCTCCACTTT.

Relative to its sample, this clonotype is medium-sized. The chain has TRBV7-9 and TRBJ2-1, with D tentatively TRBD2 (5 bases). The germline V and J ends were trimmed by 6 bases and 5 bases, with 11 bases remaining between them. There are 13 residues in the CDR3. The germline V gene has CDR1 SEHNR and CDR2 FQNEAQ (reference sequence). CDR3 sequence reads: CASSEGANNEQFF. For the CDR3, the DNA is TGTGCCAGCAGTGAGGGAGCGAACAATGAGCAGTTCTTC.

The chain employs TRBV15 and TRBJ1-1; D is possibly TRBD1 (5 bases). The CDR3 covers 22 residues. V was clipped by 3 bases and J by 0 bases, with 32 bases between them. The germline gives CDR1 LNHNV, CDR2 YYDKDF (reference sequence). Written as DNA, the CDR3 is TGTGCCACCAGCAGGAGTGGGGAACCGCACGGGGGTGAATTCCCAATGAACACTGAAGCTTTCTTT. Residues: CATSRSGEPHGGEFPMNTEAFF.

The J gene is TRBJ1-1, the V gene TRBV20-1; D uncertain. Germline CDR1 reads DFQATT; CDR2 reads SNEGSKA (reference sequence). The CDR3 spans 14 residues. The V gene lost 3 bases and the J gene lost 6 bases, with 17 bases spanning the gap. Here the CDR3 reads CSARSLVKAAEAFF. The CDR3 bases are TGCAGTGCTAGGTCATTGGTAAAAGCGGCTGAAGCTTTCTTT.

The gene calls are TRBV6-2 or TRBV6-3 and TRBJ2-1, with a weak D call TRBD2 (6 bases). This CDR3 region has 13 residues. Looked up from germline, CDR1 is MNHEY and CDR2 is SVGEGT. V was shortened by 5 bases and J by 6 bases, with 11 bases between the two germline ends. The CDR3 coding sequence is TGTGCCAGCAGTCTAGGACTACTCAATGAGCAGTTCTTC. Residues: CASSLGLLNEQFF.

The chain joins TRBV7-2 to TRBJ2-1, with a possible D match to TRBD2 (6 bases). CDR3 length: 14 residues. Trimming removed 1 base at V and 3 bases at J, with 7 bases between. Germline-derived CDR1 and CDR2 are SGHTA and FQGNSA. This chain's CDR3 is CASSLVSGYNEQFF. CDR3 bases: TGTGCCAGCAGCTTAGTTAGCGGCTACAATGAGCAGTTCTTC.

This chain joins TRBV27 and TRBJ2-3; D ambiguous. Germline lookup yields CDR1 MNHEY and CDR2 SMNVEV (reference sequence). The V end lost 1 base, the J end lost 6 bases, and 5 bases lay between the germline ends. The CDR3 length is 12 residues. Written as DNA, the CDR3 is TGTGCCAGCAGTTTATTCGGGGATACGCAGTATTTT. It yields the protein CASSLFGDTQYF.